The rows below give T cell receptor beta chains drawn from one sample of a study of PD-L1 blockade in urothelial cancer. Data came from immunoSEQ multiplex PCR; TCRdb stores just in-frame clones and leaves some out. The sample holds tens of thousands of clones, approximately 80% seen once. Source: PBMCs, taken around atezolizumab (anti-PD-L1) treatment. The receptors were gathered from a man between 65 and 80 years old with urothelial cancer. CDR3s include the opening cysteine and the closing phenylalanine or tryptophan. The D gene is left open where the match is weak. Clone size is given for some rows only: seen once, a few or many times, or a class if the clone is expanded.

v_gene	d_gene	j_gene	abundance	CDR3nt	CDR3aa
TRBV19	.	TRBJ2-3	.	TGTGCCAGTAGTATAGATGAGGGACTTGGGGGAGATACGCAGTATTTT	CASSIDEGLGGDTQYF
TRBV7-3	.	TRBJ2-5	few	TGTGCCAGCAGCTCACTACCCCAAGAGACCCAGTACTTC	CASSSLPQETQYF
TRBV30	.	TRBJ2-1	few	TGTGCCTGGAGTGTGAGACTAGTGGCGGGCAATGAGCAGTTCTTC	CAWSVRLVAGNEQFF
TRBV5-1	TRBD1	TRBJ2-1	once	TGCGCCAGCAGCAGTATGACAGGGGGCAATAGGGATGAGCAGTTCTTC	CASSSMTGGNRDEQFF
TRBV9	TRBD1	TRBJ2-5	once	TGTGCCAGCAGCGTAGGGTCAGGGGGTGAAGAGACCCAGTACTTC	CASSVGSGGEETQYF
TRBV4-1	TRBD2	TRBJ2-2	.	TGCGCCAGCAGCCAGTTGCCGGGACTAGCGGGGGACAACACCGGGGAGCTGTTTTTT	CASSQLPGLAGDNTGELFF
TRBV5-1	.	TRBJ1-1	.	TGCGCCAGCAGCTTGCAGGGAATTCGGACTGAAGCTTTCTTT	CASSLQGIRTEAFF
TRBV19	TRBD1	TRBJ1-1	.	TGTGCCAGTAGTACCCGAGACAGGGGGCCGAACACTGAAGCTTTCTTT	CASSTRDRGPNTEAFF
TRBV9	TRBD1	TRBJ1-4	.	TGTGCCAGCAGCGTCAGCAGGGGGCCGGATGAAAAACTGTTTTTT	CASSVSRGPDEKLFF
TRBV2	.	TRBJ1-1	.	TGTGCCAGCAGCGGATCCCAGGGTCTCACTGAAGCTTTCTTT	CASSGSQGLTEAFF
TRBV10-3	TRBD2	TRBJ2-3	.	TGTGCCATGACTAGCGGGGAAAGCACAGATACGCAGTATTTT	CAMTSGESTDTQYF
TRBV5-4	.	TRBJ2-1	.	TGTGCCAGCAGCTTGTCGTTCGGGAATGAGCAGTTCTTC	CASSLSFGNEQFF
TRBV25-1	TRBD1	TRBJ1-4	.	TGTGCCAGCAGTGAAGGTCAGGGGGGAGAAAAACTGTTTTTT	CASSEGQGGEKLFF
TRBV19	.	TRBJ1-1	once	TGTGCCAGTACCCACAGGGAGAACACTGAAGCTTTCTTT	CASTHRENTEAFF
TRBV7-9	TRBD2	TRBJ2-7	.	TGTGCCAGCAGCCCTGGGACTAGCGGGAGCTACGAGCAGTACTTC	CASSPGTSGSYEQYF
TRBV2	TRBD1	TRBJ2-4	.	TGTGCCAGCAGTTTGACAGGGGGCGACAAAAACATTCAGTACTTC	CASSLTGGDKNIQYF
TRBV11-3	TRBD2	TRBJ2-5	.	TGTGCCAGCAGCTTGGGGGGGATGGAGACCCAGTACTTC	CASSLGGMETQYF
TRBV19	TRBD1	TRBJ2-1	.	TGTGCCAGCTCTCGACAGGGTGCCTACAATGAGCAGTTCTTC	CASSRQGAYNEQFF
TRBV10-3	.	TRBJ2-7	.	TGTGCCATCAGTGACGGGAGACAGGGCAGGTACGAGCAGTACTTC	CAISDGRQGRYEQYF
TRBV28	TRBD1	TRBJ1-4	.	TGTGCCAGCAGTTCCCCCGGGACAGGGGATAAGAAACTGTTTTTT	CASSSPGTGDKKLFF
TRBV19	TRBD2	TRBJ2-2	.	TGTGCCAGCCGGGGAGGGGCGCATACCGGGGAGCTGTTTTTT	CASRGGAHTGELFF
TRBV7-2	.	TRBJ1-6	.	TGTGCCAGCAGCTTAATGGCAGAATCACCCCTCCACTTT	CASSLMAESPLHF
TRBV29-1	.	TRBJ1-2	.	TGCAGCGCCCGACCCGGGGGGCGCAGGGGAGGCTACACCTTC	CSARPGGRRGGYTF
TRBV9	.	TRBJ2-2	.	TGTGCCAGCAGCGCCGGACCTAATGGGGGCCCCGGCGGGGAGCTGTTTTTT	CASSAGPNGGPGGELFF
TRBV30	TRBD2	TRBJ2-1	.	TGTGCCTGGAGTCCCACGGGCGGGAGGGTGCGTTCCTACAATGAGCAGTTCTTC	CAWSPTGGRVRSYNEQFF
TRBV9	TRBD2	TRBJ2-2	.	TGTGCCAGCAGCGTCGGACTAGCGGGAGGGCCGAACACCGGGGAGCTGTTTTTT	CASSVGLAGGPNTGELFF
TRBV19	TRBD1	TRBJ1-5	once	TGTGCCAGTACCTCCAGCAGGGGGCGAAATCAGCCCCAGCATTTT	CASTSSRGRNQPQHF
TRBV10-2	TRBD1	TRBJ2-7	.	TGCGCCAGCAGTGAGTTACCGGGACAGGGGGCCTACGAGCAGTACTTC	CASSELPGQGAYEQYF
TRBV10-3	.	TRBJ2-6	.	TGTGCCACCCAGGATAAATTCGACTCTGGGGCCAACGTCCTGACTTTC	CATQDKFDSGANVLTF
TRBV6-1	TRBD1	TRBJ1-2	.	TGTGCCAGCAGTGAACTACAGGGGGTCTATGGCTACACCTTC	CASSELQGVYGYTF
TRBV6-1	TRBD1	TRBJ1-1	.	TGTGCCAGCAGGTTGGAGGGGGCTGACACTGAAGCTTTCTTT	CASRLEGADTEAFF
TRBV11-1	.	TRBJ1-1	.	TGTGCCAGCAGCTGGGGCAGAACGAACACTGAAGCTTTCTTT	CASSWGRTNTEAFF